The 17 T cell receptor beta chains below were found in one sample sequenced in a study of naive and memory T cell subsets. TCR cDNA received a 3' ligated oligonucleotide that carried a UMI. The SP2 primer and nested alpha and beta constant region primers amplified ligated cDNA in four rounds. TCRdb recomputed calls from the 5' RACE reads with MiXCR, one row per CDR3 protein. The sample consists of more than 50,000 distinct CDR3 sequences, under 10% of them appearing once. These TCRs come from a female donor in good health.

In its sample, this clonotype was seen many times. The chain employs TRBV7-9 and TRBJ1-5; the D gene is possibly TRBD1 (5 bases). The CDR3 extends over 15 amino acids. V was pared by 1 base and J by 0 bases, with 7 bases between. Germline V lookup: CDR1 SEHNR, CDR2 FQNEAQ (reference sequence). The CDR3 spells CASSLGDYSNQPQHF. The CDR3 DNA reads TGTGCCAGCAGCTTAGGGGACTATAGCAATCAGCCCCAGCATTTT.

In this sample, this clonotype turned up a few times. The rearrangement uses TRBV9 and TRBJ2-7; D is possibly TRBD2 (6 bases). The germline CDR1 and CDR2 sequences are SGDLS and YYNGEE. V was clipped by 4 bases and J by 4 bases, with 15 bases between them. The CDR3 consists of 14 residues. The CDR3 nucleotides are TGTGCCAGCAGCCCAGGTACGGGAGTGTACGAGCAGTACTTC. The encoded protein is CASSPGTGVYEQYF.

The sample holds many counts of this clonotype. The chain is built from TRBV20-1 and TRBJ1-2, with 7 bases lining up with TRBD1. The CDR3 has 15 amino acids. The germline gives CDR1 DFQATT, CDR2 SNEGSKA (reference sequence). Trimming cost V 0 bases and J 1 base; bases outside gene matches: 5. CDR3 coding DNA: TGCAGTGCTAGAGATCAGAGGGACAGTAACTATGGCTACACCTTC. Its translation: CSARDQRDSNYGYTF.

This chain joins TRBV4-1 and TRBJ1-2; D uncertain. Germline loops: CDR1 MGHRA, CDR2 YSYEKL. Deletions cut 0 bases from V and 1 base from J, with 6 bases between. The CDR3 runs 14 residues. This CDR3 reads CASSQDLGNYGYTF. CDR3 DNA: TGCGCCAGCAGCCAAGATCTGGGTAACTATGGCTACACCTTC.

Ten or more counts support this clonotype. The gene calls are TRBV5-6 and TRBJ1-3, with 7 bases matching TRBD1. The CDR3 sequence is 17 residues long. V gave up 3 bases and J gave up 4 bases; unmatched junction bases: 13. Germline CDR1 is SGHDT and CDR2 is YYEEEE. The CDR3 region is CASSSVATGMGGNTIYF. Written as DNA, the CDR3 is TGTGCCAGCAGCTCGGTGGCGACAGGGATGGGAGGAAACACCATATATTTT.

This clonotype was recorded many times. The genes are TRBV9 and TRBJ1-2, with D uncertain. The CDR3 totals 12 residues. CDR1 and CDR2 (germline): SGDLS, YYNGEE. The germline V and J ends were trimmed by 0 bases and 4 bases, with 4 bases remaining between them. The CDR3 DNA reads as TGTGCCAGCAGCGTAGTCAGCTATGGCTACACCTTC. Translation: CASSVVSYGYTF.

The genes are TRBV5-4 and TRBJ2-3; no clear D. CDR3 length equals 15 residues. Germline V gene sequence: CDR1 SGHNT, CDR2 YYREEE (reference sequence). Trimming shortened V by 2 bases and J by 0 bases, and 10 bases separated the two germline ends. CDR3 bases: TGTGCCAGCAGCTTTCGTCCAGCTAGCACAGATACGCAGTATTTT. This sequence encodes CASSFRPASTDTQYF. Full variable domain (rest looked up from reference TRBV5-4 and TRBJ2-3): ETGVTQSPTHLIKTRGQQVTLRCSSQSGHNTVSWYQQALGQGPQFIFQYYREEENGRGNFPPRFSGLQFPNYSSELNVNALELDDSALYLCASSFRPASTDTQYFGPGTRLTVL.

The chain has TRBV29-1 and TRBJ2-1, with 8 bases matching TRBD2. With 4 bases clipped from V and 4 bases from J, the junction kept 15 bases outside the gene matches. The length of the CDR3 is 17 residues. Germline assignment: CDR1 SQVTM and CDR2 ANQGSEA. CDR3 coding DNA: TGCAGCGTTGGCTTTGCGGGAGGACACATTAAATACAATGAGCAGTTCTTC. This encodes CSVGFAGGHIKYNEQFF.

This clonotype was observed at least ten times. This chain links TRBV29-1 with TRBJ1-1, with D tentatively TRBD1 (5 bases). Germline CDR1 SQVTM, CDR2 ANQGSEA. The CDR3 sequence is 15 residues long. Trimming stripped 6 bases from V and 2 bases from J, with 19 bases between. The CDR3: CSVPTGGGINTEAFF. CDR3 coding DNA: TGCAGCGTCCCGACGGGGGGAGGCATCAACACTGAAGCTTTCTTT.

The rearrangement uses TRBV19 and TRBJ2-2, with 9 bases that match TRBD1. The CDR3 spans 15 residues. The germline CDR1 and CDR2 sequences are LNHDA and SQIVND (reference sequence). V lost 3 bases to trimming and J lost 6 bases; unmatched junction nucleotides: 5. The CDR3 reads CASSMLTGGAGELFF. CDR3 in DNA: TGTGCCAGTAGTATGTTAACAGGGGGCGCCGGGGAGCTGTTTTTT. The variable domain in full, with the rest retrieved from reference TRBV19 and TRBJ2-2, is DGGITQSPKYLFRKEGQNVTLSCEQNLNHDAMYWYRQDPGQGLRLIYYSQIVNDFQKGDIAEGYSVSREKKESFPLTVTSAQKNPTAFYLCASSMLTGGAGELFFGEGSRLTVL.

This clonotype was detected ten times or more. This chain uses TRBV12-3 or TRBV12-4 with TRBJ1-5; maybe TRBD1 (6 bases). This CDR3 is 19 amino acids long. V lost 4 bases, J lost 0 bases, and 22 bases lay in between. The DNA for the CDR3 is TGTGCCAGCAGTTCCACCTTATCGGACAGCCGTCATAGCAATCAGCCCCAGCATTTT. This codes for CASSSTLSDSRHSNQPQHF.

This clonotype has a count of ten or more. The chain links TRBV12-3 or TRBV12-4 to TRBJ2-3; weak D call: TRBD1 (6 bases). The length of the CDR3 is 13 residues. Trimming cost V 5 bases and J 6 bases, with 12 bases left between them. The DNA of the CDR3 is TGTGCCAGCAGTCATCAGGGGACGGATACGCAGTATTTT. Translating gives CASSHQGTDTQYF.

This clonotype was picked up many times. The CDR3 is CASSFDGLKKETQYF. CDR3 nucleotides: TGTGCCAGCAGTTTCGATGGACTCAAAAAAGAGACCCAGTACTTC. J is TRBJ2-5 and V is TRBV6-5; D is perhaps TRBD2 (5 bases). This CDR3 comprises 15 residues. Germline V gene lookup returns CDR1 MNHEY and CDR2 SVGAGI. The V end lost 4 bases, the J end lost 3 bases, and 15 bases lay between the germline ends.

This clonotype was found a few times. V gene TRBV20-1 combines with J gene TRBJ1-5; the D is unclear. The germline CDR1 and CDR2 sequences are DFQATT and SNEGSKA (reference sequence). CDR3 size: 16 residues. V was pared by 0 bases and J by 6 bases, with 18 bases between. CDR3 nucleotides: TGCAGTGCTAGAGATCTTGTCCCGCAGCCCGGTCAGCCCCAGCATTTT. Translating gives CSARDLVPQPGQPQHF.

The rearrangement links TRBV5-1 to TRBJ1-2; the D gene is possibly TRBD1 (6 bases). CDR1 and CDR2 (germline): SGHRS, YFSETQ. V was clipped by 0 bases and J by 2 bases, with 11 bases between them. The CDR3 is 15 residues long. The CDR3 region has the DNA TGCGCCAGCAGCTTGGAATCTACAGGGAACTATGGCTACACCTTC. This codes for CASSLESTGNYGYTF.

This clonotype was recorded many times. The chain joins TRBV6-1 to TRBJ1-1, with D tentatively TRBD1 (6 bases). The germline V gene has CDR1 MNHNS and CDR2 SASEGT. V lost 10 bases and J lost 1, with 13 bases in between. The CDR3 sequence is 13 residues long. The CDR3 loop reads CAIRKGGNTEAFF. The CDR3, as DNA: TGTGCCATCAGAAAGGGGGGGAACACTGAAGCTTTCTTT.

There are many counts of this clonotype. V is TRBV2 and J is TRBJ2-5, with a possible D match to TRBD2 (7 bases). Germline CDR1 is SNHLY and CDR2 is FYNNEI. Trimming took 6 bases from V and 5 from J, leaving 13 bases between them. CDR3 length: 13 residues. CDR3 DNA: TGTGCCAGCAGCGGAGGGGGGGTTGAGACCCAGTACTTC. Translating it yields CASSGGGVETQYF.